These 12 T cell receptor beta chains came from one sample sequenced in a study of shared clonotypes between healthy human individuals. TCRdb keeps only in-frame clones here, not all; method: immunoSEQ multiplex PCR. The data hold roughly 720,000 clones, with around 90% observed a single time. Sequenced material: memory CD8+ T cells from PBMCs. Indicated subset: CD45RO+ cells pooled with CCR7-negative TemRA cells. The receptors here all came from a man aged 18 to 29 in good health. Some clones in this sample may be carry-over from other donors' samples.

Comments on this clone: Other DNA sequences in this specimen translate into the identical CDR3. The chain links TRBV27 to TRBJ2-5; unclear D gene. The germline gives CDR1 MNHEY, CDR2 SMNVEV (reference sequence). The V and J ends lost 5 bases and 2 bases respectively, with 6 bases between them. This CDR3 contains 12 residues. The CDR3 loop reads CASSTDQETQYF. The CDR3 nucleotides read TGTGCCAGCAGTACAGATCAAGAGACCCAGTACTTC.

The rearrangement joins TRBV9 to TRBJ1-3; 7 bases agree with TRBD1. The CDR3 is 14 residues long. Germline V lookup: CDR1 SGDLS, CDR2 YYNGEE. V shed 5 bases and J 1 base; nucleotides not matched to a gene: 3. This CDR3 is CASRGGGSGNTIYF. CDR3 nucleotides: TGTGCCAGCAGAGGGGGCGGTTCTGGAAACACCATATATTTT.

This sequence joins TRBV7-9 and TRBJ2-7; 9 nucleotides match TRBD1. Germline V gives CDR1 SEHNR, CDR2 FQNEAQ (reference sequence). The CDR3 length is 14 residues. The V gene end was trimmed by 5 bases and the J gene end by 3 bases; junction bases not matched to a gene: 5. The chain's CDR3 is CASSTWTGDYEQYF. The CDR3 bases are TGTGCCAGCAGCACCTGGACAGGGGACTACGAGCAGTACTTC. Variable domain in full (rest from reference TRBV7-9 and TRBJ2-7): DTGVSQNPRHKITKRGQNVTFRCDPISEHNRLYWYRQTLGQGPEFLTYFQNEAQLEKSRLLSDRFSAERPKGSFSTLEIQRTEQGDSAMYLCASSTWTGDYEQYFGPGTRLTVT.

The chain is built from TRBV27 and TRBJ2-7; 10 nucleotides match TRBD2. V shed 5 bases and J 2 bases; nucleotides not matched to a gene: 12. Germline CDR1 reads MNHEY; CDR2 reads SMNVEV (reference sequence). The CDR3 spans 17 residues. The CDR3 region has the DNA TGTGCCAGCAGTACAAAGGGACTAGCGCCCATTCCCTACGAGCAGTACTTC. It is translated as CASSTKGLAPIPYEQYF.

The genes are TRBV11-2 and TRBJ2-3; 7 bases are a match to TRBD2. V lost 1 base to trimming and J lost 1 base; unmatched junction nucleotides: 5. Per the germline V gene, CDR1 is SGHAT and CDR2 is FQNNGV. The CDR3 covers 16 residues. CDR3 in amino acids: CASSLGRTSGTDTQYF. As DNA, the CDR3 is TGTGCCAGCAGCTTAGGAAGAACTAGCGGCACAGATACGCAGTATTTT.

The chain joins TRBV18 to TRBJ1-2, with D maybe TRBD1 (5 bases). The ends were cut back, 0 bases at V and 8 bases at J, with 13 bases in the middle. The CDR3 runs to 14 residues. The germline V gene has CDR1 KGHSH and CDR2 LQKENI. CDR3 loop: CASSPPMGHGGYTF. The CDR3 bases are TGTGCCAGCTCACCACCGATGGGGCACGGAGGCTACACCTTC.

Concerning this clone itself: This sample also contains other DNA sequences that code for the same CDR3. This chain uses TRBV9 with TRBJ1-2; D is perhaps TRBD1 (5 bases). Looked up from germline, CDR1 is SGDLS and CDR2 is YYNGEE. Trimming took 2 bases from V and 2 from J, leaving 7 bases between them. This CDR3 comprises 13 residues. Here the CDR3 DNA reads TGTGCCAGCAGCGTGGGGACCAACTATGGCTACACCTTC. Amino acids: CASSVGTNYGYTF. The whole variable domain, remainder taken from reference TRBV9 and TRBJ1-2, is DSGVTQTPKHLITATGQRVTLRCSPRSGDLSVYWYQQSLDQGLQFLIQYYNGEERAKGNILERFSAQQFPDLHSELNLSSLELGDSALYFCASSVGTNYGYTFGSGTRLTVV.

V is TRBV5-4 and J is TRBJ2-7; TRBD2 might be the D (6 bases). CDR1 and CDR2 from the germline V gene are SGHNT and YYREEE (reference sequence). This CDR3 contains 12 residues. Trimming stripped 4 bases from V and 7 bases from J, with 12 bases between. The CDR3 sequence is CASSGVGREQYF. The CDR3 DNA is TGTGCCAGCAGCGGGGTGGGGAGGGAGCAGTACTTC.

This chain links TRBV28 with TRBJ2-3; TRBD2 matches 8 bases. V lost 1 base and J lost 0; bases outside the gene matches: 6. The CDR3 has 17 amino acids. The germline V gene has CDR1 MDHEN and CDR2 SYDVKM. CDR3 loop: CASSLLFPGGSTDTQYF. The DNA of the CDR3 is TGTGCCAGCAGTTTATTGTTCCCGGGAGGGAGCACAGATACGCAGTATTTT. The complete variable domain, with remaining parts taken from reference TRBV28 and TRBJ2-3, reads DVKVTQSSRYLVKRTGEKVFLECVQDMDHENMFWYRQDPGLGLRLIYFSYDVKMKEKGDIPEGYSVSREKKERFSLILESASTNQTSMYLCASSLLFPGGSTDTQYFGPGTRLTVL.

The rearrangement links TRBV5-6 to TRBJ1-2; 8 bases map to TRBD1. Unmatched junction bases numbered 6, after V lost 3 bases and J lost 5 bases. This CDR3 has 14 amino acids. CDR1 is SGHDT, CDR2 YYEEEE, per germline. CDR3 DNA: TGTGCCAGCAGCTCTCCAGGGGGCGGGTATGGCTACACCTTC. This codes for CASSSPGGGYGYTF.

The V gene is TRBV28, the J gene TRBJ2-2; no clear D. Germline V gene data show CDR1 as MDHEN and CDR2 as SYDVKM. The CDR3 sequence is 15 residues long. V lost 6 bases, J lost 3 bases, and 14 bases lay in between. The CDR3 reads CASRIGSADTGELFF. The CDR3 DNA is TGTGCCAGCAGAATCGGGTCGGCGGACACCGGGGAGCTGTTTTTT.

The chain joins TRBV6-5 to TRBJ2-5, with D possibly being TRBD1 (6 bases). The V gene's germline CDR1 is MNHEY and CDR2 SVGAGI. Trimming removed 2 bases at V and 1 base at J, with 8 bases between. The CDR3 has 14 amino acids. DNA of the CDR3: TGTGCCAGCAGTTACGCCAGGGGCCAAGAGACCCAGTACTTC. Protein: CASSYARGQETQYF.